The next 23 T cell receptor beta chains were all read from a single sample in a study of PD-1 blockade in classical Hodgkin lymphoma (TCRdb year 2020). Libraries were built with the immunoSEQ multiplex PCR assay. TCRdb limited this immuneACCESS table to in-frame rearrangements with V and J called. A share of clones is missing; checked studies link under half to unresolved V genes, and the rest is unexplained. Across this sample there are about 93,000 clones, with 80% to 90% seen only once. The ten largest clones capture roughly 16% of the sample. Explained via the paper, the time point label denotes: cycle 2 day 1 (C2D1) of nivolumab. Every trial patient had relapsed after autologous stem cell transplantation, and cohorts A, B and C differed in prior brentuximab vedotin exposure. Sequencing used peripheral blood mononuclear cells (PBMCs), obtained before the second cycle of nivolumab. These receptors came from a human donor with classical Hodgkin lymphoma.

The table lists this clone with a few counts. CDR3 sequence reads: CASSLGASGVRETQYF. CDR3 coding DNA: TGTGCCAGCAGCTTGGGAGCTAGCGGGGTGAGGGAGACCCAGTACTTC. This chain connects TRBV5-4 to TRBJ2-5; 9 bases are shared with TRBD2. V dropped 0 bases and J dropped 5; count of bases not matched to a gene: 8. CDR3 length equals 16 residues. Germline CDR1 reads SGHNT; CDR2 reads YYREEE (reference sequence).

CDR3 sequence reads: CAISESPGQGSYEQYF. The DNA for the CDR3 is TGTGCCATCAGTGAGTCCCCGGGACAGGGATCCTACGAGCAGTACTTC. The chain uses TRBV10-3 and TRBJ2-7; TRBD1 matches 9 bases. The J segment lost 1 base and the V segment lost 0 bases, leaving 4 bases of the junction unmatched. The V gene's germline CDR1 is ENHRY and CDR2 SYGVKD. CDR3 length equals 16 residues.

This clone has just one count. V is TRBV29-1 and J is TRBJ2-7; 10 positions match TRBD1. With 7 bases clipped from V and 0 bases from J, the junction kept 3 bases outside the gene matches. The CDR3 covers 13 residues. Germline values: CDR1 SQVTM, CDR2 ANQGSEA. CDR3 region: CSGGQGPSYEQYF. The CDR3 region has the DNA TGCAGCGGGGGACAGGGGCCCTCCTACGAGCAGTACTTC.

The V gene is TRBV2, the J gene TRBJ2-1; D is ambiguous. There are 11 residues in the CDR3. CDR1 is SNHLY and CDR2 is FYNNEI in the germline V gene. The V end was cut by 3 bases, the J end by 6 bases, with 3 bases between. CDR3 loop: CASSESNEQFF. CDR3 nucleotide sequence: TGTGCCAGCAGTGAGAGCAATGAGCAGTTCTTC.

This clone was recorded once. The CDR3 DNA reads as TGTGCCAGCTCATCACTATCACTAGCGGGATTCTACAATGAGCAGTTCTTC. Protein: CASSSLSLAGFYNEQFF. The V and J genes are TRBV18 and TRBJ2-1; 10 bases agree with TRBD2. V trimming: 5 bases; J trimming: 3 bases; junction bases outside the gene matches: 10. Germline V gives CDR1 KGHSH, CDR2 LQKENI. The CDR3 runs to 17 residues.

The rearrangement joins TRBV28 to TRBJ2-7; D tentatively reads TRBD1 or TRBD2 (5 bases each). The CDR3 is 13 residues long. Per the germline V gene, CDR1 is MDHEN and CDR2 is SYDVKM. Trimming removed 4 bases at V and 7 bases at J, with 14 bases between. CDR3 bases: TGTGCCAGCAGTTCGTGGGGCCGCGGGGAGCAGTACTTC. Translated, it gives CASSSWGRGEQYF.

V is TRBV15 and J is TRBJ1-4, with 8 positions matching TRBD1. In germline, CDR1 is LNHNV, CDR2 YYDKDF (reference sequence). The CDR3 runs to 15 residues. The V segment lost 0 bases and the J segment 8 bases; nucleotides outside the gene matches: 5. The CDR3 loop is CATSRDSDRGEKLFF. CDR3 in DNA: TGTGCCACCAGCAGAGATTCCGACAGGGGAGAAAAACTGTTTTTT.

The chain is built from TRBV5-6 and TRBJ2-5; 8 bases are a match to TRBD1. J gave up 7 bases and V 4 bases, and 12 bases lay outside the gene matches. Looked up from germline, CDR1 is SGHDT and CDR2 is YYEEEE. There are 15 residues in the CDR3. CDR3 sequence (DNA): TGTGCCAGCAGCACCGGACAGGGTGGATCCAGGACCCAGTACTTC. Residues: CASSTGQGGSRTQYF. Looking up the rest from reference TRBV5-6 and TRBJ2-5 gives the full variable domain: DAGVTQSPTHLIKTRGQQVTLRCSPKSGHDTVSWYQQALGQGPQFIFQYYEEEERQRGNFPDRFSGHQFPNYSSELNVNALLLGDSALYLCASSTGQGGSRTQYFGPGTRLLVL.

V and J are TRBV6-1 and TRBJ2-1; either TRBD1 or TRBD2 may supply D (5 bases each). In germline, CDR1 is MNHNS, CDR2 SASEGT. The CDR3 covers 13 residues. Trimming shortened V by 6 bases and J by 6 bases, and 12 bases separated the two germline ends. The CDR3 bases are TGTGCCAGCAGGGCCGGGACGCCCAATGAGCAGTTCTTC. It codes for CASRAGTPNEQFF.

In this sample, this clone turned up a few times. V is TRBV18 and J is TRBJ2-2, with D tentatively TRBD2 (6 bases). The V end was cut by 3 bases, the J end by 3 bases, with 11 bases between. Germline CDR1 and CDR2: KGHSH and LQKENI. The CDR3 spans 15 residues. CDR3 nucleotides: TGTGCCAGCTCACCGGCGGGGATGGACACCGGGGAGCTGTTTTTT. Amino acid sequence: CASSPAGMDTGELFF. Using reference TRBV18 and TRBJ2-2 for the parts outside the CDR3, the full variable domain is NAGVMQNPRHLVRRRGQEARLRCSPMKGHSHVYWYRQLPEEGLKFMVYLQKENIIDESGMPKERFSAEFPKEGPSILRIQQVVRGDSAAYFCASSPAGMDTGELFFGEGSRLTVL.

This chain links TRBV29-1 with TRBJ2-2, with TRBD1 matching over 10 bases. The CDR3 sequence is 16 residues long. The V gene's germline CDR1 is SQVTM and CDR2 ANQGSEA. The ends lost 6 bases at V and 4 bases at J; junction bases unmatched: 11. CDR3 protein: CSVVRQGAESTGELFF. The CDR3 DNA reads TGCAGCGTAGTAAGACAGGGGGCAGAGAGCACCGGGGAGCTGTTTTTT.

This chain uses TRBV23-1 with TRBJ2-3; 9 bases are shared with TRBD2. TRBV23-1 is placed among ORFs of uncertain function. Trimming cost V 7 bases and J 5 bases; bases outside gene matches: 13. CDR3 length: 16 residues. CDR3: CASTEREERGGDTQYF. CDR3 nucleotide sequence: TGCGCCAGCACGGAGCGGGAGGAGAGGGGGGGAGATACGCAGTATTTT.

Comments on this clone: This likely comes from a read error, as the CDR3 has no conserved phenylalanine or tryptophan at its end. The limits of the CDR3 on the DNA are not certain, so only TCRdb's listed CDR3 is given. J is TRBJ1-4 and V is TRBV21-1. TRBV21-1 is noted as a pseudogene. The CDR3 spans 9 amino acids, including both terminal residues. CDR3 residues: CASNNRAPS.

The V call is TRBV19, the J call TRBJ2-4, with 9 bases identical to TRBD1. The CDR3 sequence is 15 residues long. Germline assignment: CDR1 LNHDA and CDR2 SQIVND (reference sequence). Germline trimming cut 9 bases from V and 1 base from J; bases unmatched to any gene: 7. For the CDR3, the DNA is TGTGCCAGGGAAGGGACAGGGTTGGCCAAAAACATTCAGTACTTC. Its translation is CAREGTGLAKNIQYF.

This clone was recorded only once. J is TRBJ2-7 and V is TRBV23-1; D remains unclear. TRBV23-1 is an ORF for which the function is uncertain. CDR3 length: 15 residues. Trimming shortened V by 3 bases and J by 3 bases, and 15 bases separated the two germline ends. The CDR3 region is CASSQLYTMYYEQYF. The CDR3 coding sequence is TGCGCCAGCAGTCAGCTCTACACCATGTACTACGAGCAGTACTTC.

V gene TRBV11-2 combines with J gene TRBJ2-7; D gene uncertain. Germline V gene data show CDR1 as SGHAT and CDR2 as FQNNGV. Trimming took off 1 base at V and 1 base at J, with 8 bases between the two ends. The length of the CDR3 is 14 residues. CDR3 residues: CASSLAGASYEQYF. The CDR3, as DNA: TGTGCCAGCAGCTTAGCCGGAGCTTCCTACGAGCAGTACTTC.

V gene TRBV27 combines with J gene TRBJ1-2; 10 bases align to TRBD1. This CDR3 is built from 14 residues. The germline V gene has CDR1 MNHEY and CDR2 SMNVEV (reference sequence). J lost 8 bases, V lost 2 bases, and 5 bases had no gene match. CDR3 bases: TGTGCCAGCAGTTTAAGGGGACAGGGGCAGGGCTACACCTTC. It encodes CASSLRGQGQGYTF.

The J gene is TRBJ1-1, the V gene TRBV28, with D unresolved. V was trimmed by 2 bases and J by 6 bases, leaving 7 bases between them. Germline assignment: CDR1 MDHEN and CDR2 SYDVKM. The CDR3 consists of 12 residues. The CDR3 reads CASSLGRSEAFF. In nucleotides, the CDR3 is TGTGCCAGCAGTTTAGGCCGCTCTGAAGCTTTCTTT.

This clone showed up just a few times. This sequence joins TRBV2 and TRBJ2-1; no clear D gene. The CDR3 contains 11 residues. Germline values: CDR1 SNHLY, CDR2 FYNNEI. V was trimmed by 7 bases and J by 7 bases, leaving 8 bases between them. CDR3 nucleotides: TGTGCCAGCAACCTGGTGAATGAGCAGTTCTTC. The encoded protein is CASNLVNEQFF.

This clone was found a few times. The rearrangement joins TRBV21-1 to TRBJ1-1; the table names TRBD1, a call not compared with the DNA. TRBV21-1 is deemed a pseudogene. This CDR3 region has 15 residues. CDR3 nucleotides: TGTGCCAGCAGCACAAACCAGGGGAAGAACACTGAAGCTTTCTTT. Residues: CASSTNQGKNTEAFF.

This chain links TRBV30 with TRBJ2-3; D gene unclear. The germline CDR1 and CDR2 sequences are GTSNPN and SVGIG (reference sequence). The CDR3 is made up of 12 amino acids. V was pared by 6 bases and J by 1 base, with 8 bases between. Here the CDR3 reads CACSTGTDTQYF. The CDR3, as DNA: TGTGCCTGTTCGACTGGCACAGATACGCAGTATTTT.

The chain has TRBV18 and TRBJ2-3; D remains ambiguous. Germline values: CDR1 KGHSH, CDR2 LQKENI. V lost 3 bases to trimming and J lost 2 bases, with 12 bases between them. CDR3 length equals 15 residues. As DNA, the CDR3 is TGTGCCAGCTCACCTCTTAACGACCACACAGATACGCAGTATTTT. Its protein product is CASSPLNDHTDTQYF.

The rearrangement uses TRBV10-3 and TRBJ1-1, with no clear D. V lost 3 bases and J lost 3, with 11 bases in between. Germline V CDR1 and CDR2: ENHRY, SYGVKD. The CDR3 spans 14 residues. The CDR3 DNA is TGTGCCATCAGTGAATACGGGAGTTACACTGAAGCTTTCTTT. Translated, it gives CAISEYGSYTEAFF.